In its sample, the clone carrying this TCR beta chain was seen a few times. Its antigen is currently unknown. The data stem from a study of T-cell memory formation after mild COVID-19. Study details: In these data, TCR clusters were largely donor specific. Study-level findings and limits: Day 15 to 85 contracting clones showed balanced CD4/CD8; day 15 to 37 expanders favored CD4+.

This CDR3 contains 16 residues. V shed 8 bases and J 5 bases; nucleotides not matched to a gene: 12. Germline V gene lookup returns CDR1 MNHEY and CDR2 SMNVEV (reference sequence). 5'RACE with constant-segment primers yielded barcoded, UMI-tagged TCR alpha and TCR beta cDNA libraries. TCRdb reanalysed the 5' RACE reads using MiXCR and keeps one entry per CDR3 protein. This sample has nearly 200,000 distinct CDR3 sequences, with 15% to 20% found just once. The chain has TRBV27 and TRBJ1-1, with 12 bases lining up with TRBD1. Source material: PBMCs or a T cell subset sorted from them (not recorded which). This sequence was found in an adult woman who had mild COVID-19 (a few samples of this study predate the infection). Cell type and time point are not known. CDR3 bases: TGTGCCAGCCTTCCCGGGACAGGGGGCGCCGGAACTGAAGCTTTCTTT. Residues: CASLPGTGGAGTEAFF.